This TCR beta chain was captured by sequencing in a study of PD-L1 blockade in urothelial cancer. Across the study: Males with bladder-origin urothelial cancer constituted about 85% of the 29 patients. From 0 to 3 prior chemotherapy regimens had been given to the patients. It was at 3 weeks (second dose) and 6 weeks after treatment start that blood was analyzed.

Time point reported: pretreatment peripheral blood. Templates that were synthetic TCR analogs were spiked into each PCR. The data were produced by immunoSEQ multiplex PCR, yet TCRdb's version contains in-frame clones alone and is incomplete. The data contain approximately 52,000 clones, approximately 81% of them singletons. V lost 5 bases, J lost 5 bases, and 12 bases lay in between. The germline gives CDR1 SEHNR, CDR2 FQNEAQ (reference sequence). CDR3 length equals 13 residues. V gene TRBV7-9 combines with J gene TRBJ1-1; D remains ambiguous. This material consisted of PBMCs, taken around atezolizumab (anti-PD-L1) treatment. This receptor was taken from a man between 65 and 85 years old with urothelial cancer. The CDR3: CASSERGSTEAFF. The CDR3, as DNA: TGTGCCAGCAGCGAGCGAGGGAGTACTGAAGCTTTCTTT.